This is a list of T cell receptor beta chains from one sample in a study of T-cell reconstitution after alpha-beta-depleted transplantation in children. TCRdb independently ran MiXCR on the PCR reads; one entry per CDR3 protein. The data hold 220,000 or so distinct CDR3 sequences, with 6.5% to 9% observed a single time. The material sequenced was PBMCs, mostly from graft donor cells, taken 180 days after TCRalphabeta/CD19-depleted stem cell transplant. These receptors came from a male patient younger than 18 who had a stem cell transplant for acute lymphoblastic leukemia, so the T cells may come from the graft donor. Both conserved end residues are part of each CDR3. Clone size, where shown, is once, few, many, or a class for clones that have expanded.

CDR3aa	v_gene	j_gene	abundance
CASSAELNTEAFF	TRBV5-1	TRBJ1-1	many
CGCRGPNANTGELFF	TRBV6-1	TRBJ2-2	many
CASSLALTGTNTEAFF	TRBV7-2	TRBJ1-1	many
CASGPPMNTEAFF	TRBV12-5	TRBJ1-1	many
CASSYFLAGGTDTQYF	TRBV7-2	TRBJ2-3	many
CASSEGDSNQPQHF	TRBV25-1	TRBJ1-5	many
CASSFLIADRGLVFQYF	TRBV5-5	TRBJ2-4	few
CASSPPGRGRETQYF	TRBV12-3/TRBV12-4	TRBJ2-5	many
CASGGHWKMGTNEKLFF	TRBV6-5	TRBJ1-4	many
CASSLANGAAYEQYF	TRBV7-9	TRBJ2-7	many
CSARKYRAGRETTGANVLTF	TRBV20-1	TRBJ2-6	-
CASSYPGALGQPQHF	TRBV6-2/TRBV6-3	TRBJ1-5	many
CASSVIPKAGGTEAFF	TRBV9	TRBJ1-1	many
CASSINPQGTPYEQYF	TRBV19	TRBJ2-7	many
CASSQEEGAKNIQYF	TRBV3-1	TRBJ2-4	many
CASSVVSVGPFSNQPQHF	TRBV6-1	TRBJ1-5	many
CSARVAGRMNTEAFF	TRBV20-1	TRBJ1-1	many
CASSPLNEQYF	TRBV6-2/TRBV6-3	TRBJ2-7	many
CASSSPGLSGANVLTF	TRBV19	TRBJ2-6	-
CASSSGTDSYEQYF	TRBV28	TRBJ2-7	many
CASSLVPSGRLDDTGELFF	TRBV7-8	TRBJ2-2	-
CASSLGRRAGYTEAFF	TRBV5-1	TRBJ1-1	-
CASSLAQIWFF	TRBV12-3/TRBV12-4	TRBJ2-1	many
CASSFSASGSYEQYF	TRBV7-9	TRBJ2-7	many
CASSLSSGQGGYEQYF	TRBV5-1	TRBJ2-7	many
CGSSLGLAANTGELFF	TRBV11-3	TRBJ2-2	-
CASSLGLEGIQYF	TRBV7-9	TRBJ2-4	many
CASNRGRPTDTQYF	TRBV6-5	TRBJ2-3	many
CASSQYSPWDRGRLSQPQHF	TRBV3-1	TRBJ1-5	many
CASSYMRSYEQYF	TRBV6-5	TRBJ2-7	many
CASSTWDYQETQYF	TRBV7-2	TRBJ2-5	many
CSARDREFEQFF	TRBV20-1	TRBJ2-1	many
CSARDSGQGFNEQYF	TRBV20-1	TRBJ2-7	few
CASSLGTPYGTGELFF	TRBV5-1	TRBJ2-2	many
CSASKGGKLFF	TRBV20-1	TRBJ1-4	many
CASSLLGPPSGTPSYEQYF	TRBV3-1	TRBJ2-7	many
CATSDPPTDTQYF	TRBV24-1	TRBJ2-3	many
CASSLVPGSSSYEQYF	TRBV5-5	TRBJ2-7	many
CASSPRPGSYEQYF	TRBV9	TRBJ2-7	many
CASSQEIGVLNTEAFF	TRBV3-1	TRBJ1-1	many
CASSFSGRKNYGYTF	TRBV5-6	TRBJ1-2	many
CASSYTGGNEQFF	TRBV6-5	TRBJ2-1	many
CASSQATGNEQFF	TRBV14	TRBJ2-1	many